The 18 T cell receptor beta chains below were found in one sample sequenced in a study of long-term antiretroviral therapy in people with HIV. Running of the v3.0 immunoSEQ assay took place at survey level. Measured with immunoSEQ multiplex PCR; TCRdb has only the in-frame clones, and not every one. Among tens of thousands of clones listed, roughly four fifths were seen once. Sequences were derived from unsorted PBMCs, sampled 0.3 years after starting antiretroviral therapy. The receptor source for this set is a man aged 18-30 years with HIV.

The chain couples TRBV12-2 to TRBJ2-3. TRBV12-2 is marked as a pseudogene. The CDR3 loop spans 13 amino acids. CDR3 sequence reads: CASRFRATDTQYF. CDR3 sequence (DNA): TGTGCAAGTCGCTTTCGGGCCACAGATACGCAGTATTTT.

On this clone: The same CDR3 can be traced to other DNA sequences in this sample. The DNA of the CDR3 is TGTGCCAGTAGTATCCTGGGGAATACTGAAGCTTTCTTT. Translated: CASSILGNTEAFF. The chain links TRBV19 to TRBJ1-1; D is unresolved. Germline loops: CDR1 LNHDA, CDR2 SQIVND (reference sequence). This CDR3 is 13 amino acids long. V was cut by 3 bases and J by 5 bases, with 10 bases left in between.

The genes are TRBV30 and TRBJ1-3, with D possibly being TRBD1 (6 bases). The V end was cut by 0 bases, the J end by 4 bases, with 13 bases between. The CDR3 is made up of 15 amino acids. The germline gives CDR1 GTSNPN, CDR2 SVGIG (reference sequence). CDR3 nucleotides: TGTGCCTGGAGTGTGCGGGGGGCGCGAGGAAACACCATATATTTT. Translation: CAWSVRGARGNTIYF.

The CDR3 DNA sequence: TGTGCCAGCAGCTCCGGGGCTGAAGCTTTCTTT. This codes for CASSSGAEAFF. The chain couples TRBV7-9 to TRBJ1-1, with D hard to call. Per germline, CDR1 SEHNR and CDR2 FQNEAQ (reference sequence). V was cut by 4 bases and J by 6 bases, with 6 bases left in between. CDR3 size: 11 residues. The full variable domain, its missing parts supplied by reference TRBV7-9 and TRBJ1-1, is DTGVSQNPRHKITKRGQNVTFRCDPISEHNRLYWYRQTLGQGPEFLTYFQNEAQLEKSRLLSDRFSAERPKGSFSTLEIQRTEQGDSAMYLCASSSGAEAFFGQGTRLTVV.

V is TRBV4-1 and J is TRBJ2-7; 7 bases match TRBD1. From germline, CDR1 is MGHRA and CDR2 YSYEKL. This CDR3 has 14 residues. With 6 bases clipped from V and 3 bases from J, the junction kept 8 bases outside the gene matches. The CDR3, as DNA: TGCGCCAGCAGTTTTCCGGGACAGATCTACGAGCAGTACTTC. Residues: CASSFPGQIYEQYF.

The chain has TRBV5-1 and TRBJ1-1; no clear D gene. The CDR3 has 13 residues. CDR1 is SGHRS and CDR2 is YFSETQ in the germline V gene. V was cut by 0 bases and J by 3 bases, with 6 bases left in between. In DNA form, the CDR3 reads TGCGCCAGCAGCTTGGGATTAGACACTGAAGCTTTCTTT. It specifies CASSLGLDTEAFF.

The chain recombines TRBV12-5 with TRBJ1-2; D is unresolved. Between the trimmed V and J ends, which lost 1 base and 6 bases, there was a span of 12 bases. The CDR3 is 14 residues long. Germline assignment: CDR1 LGHNT and CDR2 FRNRAP. CDR3: CASGLGRVRDGYTF. The CDR3 DNA follows: TGTGCTAGTGGTTTGGGCCGGGTTAGGGATGGCTACACCTTC.

The chain is built from TRBV7-2 and TRBJ2-7; D is ambiguous. Between the trimmed V and J ends, which lost 5 bases and 2 bases, there was a span of 16 bases. Per the germline V gene, CDR1 is SGHTA and CDR2 is FQGNSA. The CDR3 is 15 residues long. The CDR3: CASSRLGSLTYEQYF. CDR3 DNA: TGTGCCAGCAGCAGGCTCGGCAGCTTAACCTACGAGCAGTACTTC.

V and J are TRBV2 and TRBJ1-5; no definite D call. Trimming shortened V by 8 bases and J by 1 base, and 6 bases separated the two germline ends. Germline V gene sequence: CDR1 SNHLY, CDR2 FYNNEI. CDR3 size: 12 residues. For the CDR3, the DNA is TGTGCCAGCGCCAGGAGCAATCAGCCCCAGCATTTT. It yields the protein CASARSNQPQHF.

This clone was seen a single time. CDR3 in amino acids: CASSLELEETQYF. In DNA form, the CDR3 reads TGTGCCAGCAGCTTAGAATTGGAGGAGACCCAGTACTTC. The chain couples TRBV7-9 to TRBJ2-5; no definite D call. The CDR3 extends over 13 amino acids. CDR1 SEHNR and CDR2 FQNEAQ come from the germline V gene (reference sequence). The V end lost 1 base, the J end lost 5 bases, and 8 bases lay between the germline ends.

The V call is TRBV14, the J call TRBJ2-1, with 7 bases identical to TRBD2. This CDR3 has 13 residues. J was trimmed by 15 bases and V by 0 bases; bases with no gene match: 8. Germline V lookup: CDR1 SGHDN, CDR2 FVKESK. Here the CDR3 reads CASSQDHTPGGFF. The CDR3, as DNA: TGTGCCAGCAGCCAAGATCATACTCCGGGGGGGTTCTTC.

The J gene is TRBJ2-7, the V gene TRBV7-2; tentatively, D is TRBD1 (6 bases). CDR3 length: 14 residues. Deletions cut 1 base from V and 3 bases from J, with 10 bases between. Germline V gives CDR1 SGHTA, CDR2 FQGNSA. The CDR3 DNA reads as TGTGCCAGCAGCTTAGGACAGGCTTACTACGAGCAGTACTTC. Translated, it gives CASSLGQAYYEQYF. The full variable domain, in which reference TRBV7-2 and TRBJ2-7 provide the parts outside the CDR3, is GAGVSQSPSNKVTEKGKDVELRCDPISGHTALYWYRQSLGQGLEFLIYFQGNSAPDKSGLPSDRFSAERTGGSVSTLTIQRTQQEDSAVYLCASSLGQAYYEQYFGPGTRLTVT.

This clone ranks as medium-sized. The rearrangement uses TRBV18 and TRBJ2-1; TRBD1 might be the D (5 bases). Trimming removed 3 bases at V and 6 bases at J, with 18 bases between. This CDR3 is 16 amino acids long. Germline loops: CDR1 KGHSH, CDR2 LQKENI. As DNA, the CDR3 is TGTGCCAGCTCACCCCGTGGGCAGGGTCTCCGCAATGAGCAGTTCTTC. Its translation is CASSPRGQGLRNEQFF.

This rearrangement joins TRBV28 to TRBJ2-3, with 10 bases that match TRBD1. Trimming took 8 bases from V and 2 from J; bases not matched to a gene: 10. CDR3 length: 16 residues. Germline CDR1 is MDHEN and CDR2 is SYDVKM. The CDR3 region is CASGLRTGGYTDTQYF. CDR3 sequence (DNA): TGTGCCAGCGGCCTAAGGACAGGGGGTTACACAGATACGCAGTATTTT. Variable domain in full (rest from reference TRBV28 and TRBJ2-3): DVKVTQSSRYLVKRTGEKVFLECVQDMDHENMFWYRQDPGLGLRLIYFSYDVKMKEKGDIPEGYSVSREKKERFSLILESASTNQTSMYLCASGLRTGGYTDTQYFGPGTRLTVL.

The rearrangement joins TRBV19 to TRBJ2-1; D is undetermined. CDR1 LNHDA and CDR2 SQIVND come from the germline V gene (reference sequence). The V end lost 1 base, the J end lost 0 bases, and 7 bases lay between the germline ends. This CDR3 region has 15 residues. The CDR3 DNA reads as TGTGCCAGTAGTATAGGTGGCGGCTCCTACAATGAGCAGTTCTTC. Translated: CASSIGGGSYNEQFF.

The CDR3 here is CASRETKQGLVSNSPLHF. In DNA, the CDR3 is TGTGCCAGCAGGGAGACTAAACAGGGTCTAGTCTCCAATTCACCCCTCCACTTT. The chain is built from TRBV2 and TRBJ1-6; possibly TRBD1 for D (6 bases). The CDR3 consists of 18 residues. V was trimmed by 6 bases and J by 7 bases, leaving 25 bases between them. Germline-derived CDR1 and CDR2 are SNHLY and FYNNEI. Full variable domain (missing parts from reference TRBV2 and TRBJ1-6): EPEVTQTPSHQVTQMGQEVILRCVPISNHLYFYWYRQILGQKVEFLVSFYNNEISEKSEIFDDQFSVERPDGSNFTLKIRSTKLEDSAMYFCASRETKQGLVSNSPLHFGNGTRLTVT.

This clone was detected only once. CDR3 bases: TGTGCCAGCAGCTTTAAGGGACTTTCCTACGAGCAGTACTTC. It codes for CASSFKGLSYEQYF. The chain has TRBV5-6 and TRBJ2-7; possibly TRBD2 for D (6 bases). CDR1 SGHDT and CDR2 YYEEEE come from the germline V gene. V dropped 2 bases and J dropped 1 base, with 10 bases sitting between them. The length of the CDR3 is 14 residues.

The CDR3: CASSYSAGTTYGYTF. The CDR3 bases are TGTGCCAGCAGTTACTCAGCCGGGACAACGTATGGCTACACCTTC. The rearrangement uses TRBV6-5 and TRBJ1-2; tentative D call: TRBD1 (6 bases). Looked up from germline, CDR1 is MNHEY and CDR2 is SVGAGI. The CDR3 spans 15 residues. The V end was cut by 0 bases, the J end by 5 bases, with 13 bases between.